This T cell receptor beta chain emerged from a study of blood T cells in healthy people across ages. Overall study findings and caveats: Estimates drawn from one million T cells were deemed to understate diversity. Unsorted PBMC material precluded a definitive naive versus antigen-experienced comparison.

V dropped 5 bases and J dropped 3 bases, with 14 bases sitting between them. There are 15 residues in the CDR3. The germline CDR1 and CDR2 sequences are SGHTA and FQGNSA. Isolated per sample were at least 6 million PBMCs. About this clonotype itself: The antigen is not known.

For the second PCR, which ran for roughly 6 to 12 cycles, a sample-barcoded 5' primer and a J-beta primer mix were used. TCRdb passed the 5' RACE reads through MiXCR, listing each CDR3 protein once. The data contain about 640,000 distinct CDR3 sequences, around 54% of them singletons. The V call is TRBV7-2, the J call TRBJ1-5; D gene unclear. The sequence was collected from a man in his sixties in good health. The sequenced material came from blood. CDR3 sequence (DNA): TGTGCCAGCAGCCACTCTTCCAACGACAATCAGCCCCAGCATTTT. Its protein is CASSHSSNDNQPQHF.